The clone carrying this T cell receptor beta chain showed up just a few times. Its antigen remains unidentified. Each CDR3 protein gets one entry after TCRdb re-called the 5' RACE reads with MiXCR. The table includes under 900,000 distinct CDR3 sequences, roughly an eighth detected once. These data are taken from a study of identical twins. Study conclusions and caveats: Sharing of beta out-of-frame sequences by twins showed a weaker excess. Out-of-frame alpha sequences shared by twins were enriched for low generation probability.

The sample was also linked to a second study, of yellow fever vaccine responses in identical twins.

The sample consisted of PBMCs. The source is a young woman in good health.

CDR3 in amino acids: CASSLAFRVSAGAYEQYF. DNA for the CDR3: TGTGCCAGCAGCTTGGCCTTTCGTGTTTCAGCCGGGGCTTACGAGCAGTACTTC. The gene calls are TRBV5-5 and TRBJ2-7; D tentatively reads TRBD1 or TRBD2 (5 bases each). Trimming stripped 0 bases from V and 4 bases from J, with 23 bases between. This CDR3 is 18 amino acids long. Germline CDR1 and CDR2: SGHKS and YYEKEE (reference sequence).